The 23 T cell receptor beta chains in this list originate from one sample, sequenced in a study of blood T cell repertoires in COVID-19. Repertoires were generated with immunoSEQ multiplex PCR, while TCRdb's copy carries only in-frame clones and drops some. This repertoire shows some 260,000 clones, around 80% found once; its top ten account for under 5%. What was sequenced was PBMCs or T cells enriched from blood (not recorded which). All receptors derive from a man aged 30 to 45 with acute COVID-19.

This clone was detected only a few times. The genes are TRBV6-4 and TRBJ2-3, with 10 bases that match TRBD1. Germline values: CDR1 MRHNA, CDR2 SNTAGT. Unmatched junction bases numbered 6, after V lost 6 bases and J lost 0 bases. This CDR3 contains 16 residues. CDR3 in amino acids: CASSAGTGASTDTQYF. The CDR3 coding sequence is TGTGCCAGCAGCGCCGGGACAGGGGCAAGCACAGATACGCAGTATTTT.

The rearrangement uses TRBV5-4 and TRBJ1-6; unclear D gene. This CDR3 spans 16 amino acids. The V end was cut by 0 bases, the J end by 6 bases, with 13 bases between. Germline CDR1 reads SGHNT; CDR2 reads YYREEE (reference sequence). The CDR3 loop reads CASSLAGGKGNSPLHF. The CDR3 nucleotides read TGTGCCAGCAGCTTGGCGGGTGGAAAAGGTAATTCACCCCTCCACTTT.

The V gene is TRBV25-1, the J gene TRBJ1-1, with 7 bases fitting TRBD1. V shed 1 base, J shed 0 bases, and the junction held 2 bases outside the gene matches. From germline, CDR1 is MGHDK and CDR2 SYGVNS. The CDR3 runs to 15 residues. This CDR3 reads CASSESTGMNTEAFF. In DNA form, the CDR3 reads TGTGCCAGCAGTGAATCGACAGGGATGAACACTGAAGCTTTCTTT.

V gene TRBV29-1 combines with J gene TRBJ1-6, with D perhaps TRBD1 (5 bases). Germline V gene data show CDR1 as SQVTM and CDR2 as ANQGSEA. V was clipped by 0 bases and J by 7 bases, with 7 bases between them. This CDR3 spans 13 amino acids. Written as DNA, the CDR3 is TGCAGCGTTGAAGAGACAGCGAATTCACCCCTCCACTTT. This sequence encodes CSVEETANSPLHF.

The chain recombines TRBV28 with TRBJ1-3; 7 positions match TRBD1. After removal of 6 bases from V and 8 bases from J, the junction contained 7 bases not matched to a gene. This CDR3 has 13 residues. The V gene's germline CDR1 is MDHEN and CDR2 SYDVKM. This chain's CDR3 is CASRSTGVYTIYF. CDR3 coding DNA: TGTGCCAGCAGATCTACAGGGGTATACACCATATATTTT.

CDR3 nucleotide sequence: TGTGCCACCAGTGATTCATTGGGTGGAGCGGGATCGCGCAATGAGCAGTTCTTC. This encodes CATSDSLGGAGSRNEQFF. This rearrangement joins TRBV24-1 to TRBJ2-1, with 7 bases that match TRBD2. The germline V gene has CDR1 KGHDR and CDR2 SFDVKD. The CDR3 consists of 18 residues. Trimming at V came to 2 bases and at J to 6 bases, leaving 15 bases not matched to a gene.

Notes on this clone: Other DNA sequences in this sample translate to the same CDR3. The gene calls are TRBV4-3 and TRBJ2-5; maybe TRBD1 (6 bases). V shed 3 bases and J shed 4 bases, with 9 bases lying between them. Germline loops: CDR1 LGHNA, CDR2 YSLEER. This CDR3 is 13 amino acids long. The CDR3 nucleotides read TGCGCCAGCAGCCAGGGGGCTCGAGAGACCCAGTACTTC. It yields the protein CASSQGARETQYF.

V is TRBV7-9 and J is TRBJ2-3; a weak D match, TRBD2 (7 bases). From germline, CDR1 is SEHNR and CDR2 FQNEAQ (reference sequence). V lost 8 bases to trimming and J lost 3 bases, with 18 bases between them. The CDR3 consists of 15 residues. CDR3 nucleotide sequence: TGTGCCAGCGCCCTAGGGAGGGGGAAAACAGATACGCAGTATTTT. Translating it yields CASALGRGKTDTQYF.

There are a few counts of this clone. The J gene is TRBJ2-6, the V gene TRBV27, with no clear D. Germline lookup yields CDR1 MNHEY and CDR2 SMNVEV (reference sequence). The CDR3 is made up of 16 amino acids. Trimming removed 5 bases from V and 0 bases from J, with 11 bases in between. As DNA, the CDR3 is TGTGCCAGCAGTCCAACACGTCCCTCTGGGGCCAACGTCCTGACTTTC. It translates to CASSPTRPSGANVLTF.

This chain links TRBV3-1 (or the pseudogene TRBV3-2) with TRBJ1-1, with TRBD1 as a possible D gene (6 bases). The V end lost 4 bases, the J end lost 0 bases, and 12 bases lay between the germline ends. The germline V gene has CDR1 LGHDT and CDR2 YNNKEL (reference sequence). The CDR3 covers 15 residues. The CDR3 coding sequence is TGTGCCAGCAGCCGGGGGACACTCATGAACACTGAAGCTTTCTTT. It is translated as CASSRGTLMNTEAFF.

CDR3 amino acids: CASSWGTGGNTIYF. CDR3 in DNA: TGTGCCAGCAGCTGGGGGACAGGGGGAAACACCATATATTTT. The chain uses TRBV7-2 and TRBJ1-3; 9 bases are shared with TRBD1. J lost 4 bases, V lost 4 bases, and 2 bases had no gene match. The CDR3 runs 14 residues. Germline assignment: CDR1 SGHTA and CDR2 FQGNSA. The variable domain in full, with the rest retrieved from reference TRBV7-2 and TRBJ1-3, is GAGVSQSPSNKVTEKGKDVELRCDPISGHTALYWYRQSLGQGLEFLIYFQGNSAPDKSGLPSDRFSAERTGGSVSTLTIQRTQQEDSAVYLCASSWGTGGNTIYFGEGSWLTVV.

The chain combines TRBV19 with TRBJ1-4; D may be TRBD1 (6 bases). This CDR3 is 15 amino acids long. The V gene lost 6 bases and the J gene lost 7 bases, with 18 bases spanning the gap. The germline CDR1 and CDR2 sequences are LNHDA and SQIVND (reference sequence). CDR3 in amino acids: CASSGGGGAAEKLFF. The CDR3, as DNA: TGTGCCAGTAGCGGCGGGGGGGGCGCAGCTGAAAAACTGTTTTTT.

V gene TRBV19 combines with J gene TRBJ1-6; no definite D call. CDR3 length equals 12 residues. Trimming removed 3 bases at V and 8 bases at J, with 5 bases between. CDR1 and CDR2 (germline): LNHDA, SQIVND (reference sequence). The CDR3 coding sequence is TGTGCCAGTAGTATCGGGTATTCACCCCTCCACTTT. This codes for CASSIGYSPLHF.

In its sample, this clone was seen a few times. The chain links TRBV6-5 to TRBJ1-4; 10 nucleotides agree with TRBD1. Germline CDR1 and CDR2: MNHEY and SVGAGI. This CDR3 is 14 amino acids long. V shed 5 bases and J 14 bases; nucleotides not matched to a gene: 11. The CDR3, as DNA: TGTGCCAGCAGTCTCTCCGGGACAGGGGCGAAGCTGTTTTTT. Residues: CASSLSGTGAKLFF.

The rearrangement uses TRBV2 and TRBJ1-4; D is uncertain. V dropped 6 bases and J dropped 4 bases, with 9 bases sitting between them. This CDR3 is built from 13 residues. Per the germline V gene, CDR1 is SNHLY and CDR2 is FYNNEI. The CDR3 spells CASRADFNEKLFF. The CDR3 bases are TGTGCCAGCAGGGCAGACTTTAATGAAAAACTGTTTTTT. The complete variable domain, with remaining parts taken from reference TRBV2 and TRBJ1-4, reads EPEVTQTPSHQVTQMGQEVILRCVPISNHLYFYWYRQILGQKVEFLVSFYNNEISEKSEIFDDQFSVERPDGSNFTLKIRSTKLEDSAMYFCASRADFNEKLFFGSGTQLSVL.

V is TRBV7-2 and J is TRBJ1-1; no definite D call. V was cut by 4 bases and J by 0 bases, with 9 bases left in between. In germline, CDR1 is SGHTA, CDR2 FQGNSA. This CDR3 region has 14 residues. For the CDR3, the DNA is TGTGCCAGCAGCTCGCAGGCACTGAACACTGAAGCTTTCTTT. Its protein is CASSSQALNTEAFF.

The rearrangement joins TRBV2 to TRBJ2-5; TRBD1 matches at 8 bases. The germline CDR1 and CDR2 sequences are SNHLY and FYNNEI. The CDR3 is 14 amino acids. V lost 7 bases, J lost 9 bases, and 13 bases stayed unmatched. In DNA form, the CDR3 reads TGTGCCAGCACTACAGGACAGGGCGGACGGGCCCAGTACTTC. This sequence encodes CASTTGQGGRAQYF.

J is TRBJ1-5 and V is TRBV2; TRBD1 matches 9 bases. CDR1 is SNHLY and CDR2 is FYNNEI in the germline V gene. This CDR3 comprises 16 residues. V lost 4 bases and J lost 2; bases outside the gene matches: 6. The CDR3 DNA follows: TGTGCCAGCAGTGGACCGGGACAGGGAGGCAATCAGCCCCAGCATTTT. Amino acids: CASSGPGQGGNQPQHF.

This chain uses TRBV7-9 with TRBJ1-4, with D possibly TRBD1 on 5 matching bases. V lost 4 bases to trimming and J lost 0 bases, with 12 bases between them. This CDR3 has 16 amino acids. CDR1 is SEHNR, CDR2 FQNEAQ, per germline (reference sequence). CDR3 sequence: CASSYGTPTTNEKLFF. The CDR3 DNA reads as TGTGCCAGCAGCTACGGGACTCCGACAACTAATGAAAAACTGTTTTTT.

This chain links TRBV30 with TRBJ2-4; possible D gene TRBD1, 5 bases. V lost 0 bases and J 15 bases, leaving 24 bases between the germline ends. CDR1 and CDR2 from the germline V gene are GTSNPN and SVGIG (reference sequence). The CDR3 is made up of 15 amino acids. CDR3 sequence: CAWSVYDRLLNGPYF. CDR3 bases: TGTGCCTGGAGTGTATATGACAGACTCCTAAATGGACCGTACTTC.

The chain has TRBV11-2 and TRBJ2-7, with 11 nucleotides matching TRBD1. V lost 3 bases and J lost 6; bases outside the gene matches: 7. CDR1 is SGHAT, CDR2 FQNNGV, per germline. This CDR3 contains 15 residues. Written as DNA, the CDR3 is TGTGCCAGCAGCTTTGGACAGGGGGCACTTCGCGAGCAGTACGTC. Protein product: CASSFGQGALREQYV.

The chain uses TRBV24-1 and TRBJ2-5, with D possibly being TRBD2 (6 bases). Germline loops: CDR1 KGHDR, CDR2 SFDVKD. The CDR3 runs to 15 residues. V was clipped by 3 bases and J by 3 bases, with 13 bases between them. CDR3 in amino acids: CATSDGQGGKETQYF. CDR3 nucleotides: TGTGCCACCAGTGATGGGCAGGGAGGAAAAGAGACCCAGTACTTC.

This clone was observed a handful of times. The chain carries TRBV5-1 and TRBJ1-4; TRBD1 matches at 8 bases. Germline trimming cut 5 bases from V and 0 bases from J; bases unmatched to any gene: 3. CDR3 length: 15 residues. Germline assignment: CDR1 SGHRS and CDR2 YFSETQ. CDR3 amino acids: CASRGQVSTNEKLFF. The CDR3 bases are TGCGCCAGCAGGGGACAGGTATCAACTAATGAAAAACTGTTTTTT.